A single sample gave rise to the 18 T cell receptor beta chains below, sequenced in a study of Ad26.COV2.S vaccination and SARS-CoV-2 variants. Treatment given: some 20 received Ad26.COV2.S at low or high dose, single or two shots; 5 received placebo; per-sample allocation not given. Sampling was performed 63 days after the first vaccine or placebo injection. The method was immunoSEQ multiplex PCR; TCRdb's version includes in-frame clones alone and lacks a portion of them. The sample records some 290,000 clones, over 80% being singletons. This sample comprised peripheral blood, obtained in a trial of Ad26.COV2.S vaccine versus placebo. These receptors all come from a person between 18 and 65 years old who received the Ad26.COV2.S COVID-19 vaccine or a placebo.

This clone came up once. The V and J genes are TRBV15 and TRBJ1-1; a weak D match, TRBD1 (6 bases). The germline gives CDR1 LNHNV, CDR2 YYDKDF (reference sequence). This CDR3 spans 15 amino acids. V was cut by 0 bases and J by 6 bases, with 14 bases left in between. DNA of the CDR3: TGTGCCACCAGCAGAGAGGACAGTTGGGGCGCTGAAGCTTTCTTT. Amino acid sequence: CATSREDSWGAEAFF.

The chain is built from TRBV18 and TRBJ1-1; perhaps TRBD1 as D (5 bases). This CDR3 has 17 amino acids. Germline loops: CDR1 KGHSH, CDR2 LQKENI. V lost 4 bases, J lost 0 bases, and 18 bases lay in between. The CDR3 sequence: CASSLRNEGTMNTEAFF. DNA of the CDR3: TGTGCCAGCTCACTACGTAATGAAGGGACCATGAACACTGAAGCTTTCTTT.

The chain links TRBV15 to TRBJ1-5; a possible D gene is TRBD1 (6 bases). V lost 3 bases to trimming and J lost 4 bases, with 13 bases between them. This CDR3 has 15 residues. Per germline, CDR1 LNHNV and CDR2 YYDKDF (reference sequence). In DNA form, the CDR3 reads TGTGCCACCAGCAGGGACAGAGGAACAAATCAGCCCCAGCATTTT. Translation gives CATSRDRGTNQPQHF.

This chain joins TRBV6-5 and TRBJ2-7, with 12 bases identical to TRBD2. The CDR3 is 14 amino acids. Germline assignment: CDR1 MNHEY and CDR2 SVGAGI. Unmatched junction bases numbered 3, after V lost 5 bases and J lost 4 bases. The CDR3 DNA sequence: TGTGCCAGCAGTAGGACTAGCGGGGTTTACGAGCAGTACTTC. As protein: CASSRTSGVYEQYF.

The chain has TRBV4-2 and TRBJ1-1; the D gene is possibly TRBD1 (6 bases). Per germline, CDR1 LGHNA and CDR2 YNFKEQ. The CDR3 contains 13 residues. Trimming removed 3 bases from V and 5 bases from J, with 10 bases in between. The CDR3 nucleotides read TGTGCCAGCAGCCAGGGGGGCTATACTGAAGCTTTCTTT. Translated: CASSQGGYTEAFF.

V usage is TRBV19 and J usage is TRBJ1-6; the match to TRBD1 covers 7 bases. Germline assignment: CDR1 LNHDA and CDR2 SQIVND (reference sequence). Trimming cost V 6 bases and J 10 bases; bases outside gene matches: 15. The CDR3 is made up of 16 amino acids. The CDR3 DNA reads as TGTGCCAGTAGGAAGAGCCTGGACAGGTTGTACTCACCCCTCCACTTT. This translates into CASRKSLDRLYSPLHF.

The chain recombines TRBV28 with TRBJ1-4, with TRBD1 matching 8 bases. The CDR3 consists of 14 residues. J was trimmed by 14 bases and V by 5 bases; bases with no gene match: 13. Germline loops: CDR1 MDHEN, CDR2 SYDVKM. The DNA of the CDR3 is TGTGCCAGCAGTACCTACACGGACAGGGCGAGGCTGTTTTTT. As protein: CASSTYTDRARLFF.

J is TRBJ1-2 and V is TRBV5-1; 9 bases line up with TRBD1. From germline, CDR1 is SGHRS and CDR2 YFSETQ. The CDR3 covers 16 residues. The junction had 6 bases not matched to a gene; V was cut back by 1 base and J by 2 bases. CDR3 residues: CASSLSITGGNYGYTF. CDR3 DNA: TGCGCCAGCAGCTTGAGTATCACAGGGGGCAACTATGGCTACACCTTC.

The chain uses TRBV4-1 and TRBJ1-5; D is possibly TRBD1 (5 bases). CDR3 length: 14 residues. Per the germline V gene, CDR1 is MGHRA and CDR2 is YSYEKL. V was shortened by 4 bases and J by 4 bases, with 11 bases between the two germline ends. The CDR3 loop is CASSPTTVNQPQHF. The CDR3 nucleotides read TGCGCCAGCAGCCCGACGACAGTGAATCAGCCCCAGCATTTT.

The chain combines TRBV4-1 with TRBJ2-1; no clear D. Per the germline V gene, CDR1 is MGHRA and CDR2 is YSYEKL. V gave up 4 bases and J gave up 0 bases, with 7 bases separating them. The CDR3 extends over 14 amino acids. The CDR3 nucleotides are TGCGCCAGCAGCCGGGAATACTCCTACAATGAGCAGTTCTTC. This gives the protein CASSREYSYNEQFF.

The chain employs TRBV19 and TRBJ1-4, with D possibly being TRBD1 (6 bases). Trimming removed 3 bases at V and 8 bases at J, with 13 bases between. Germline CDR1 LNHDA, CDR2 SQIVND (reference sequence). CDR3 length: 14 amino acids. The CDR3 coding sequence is TGTGCCAGTAGTATTCAACAGGGAAGCGAAAAACTGTTTTTT. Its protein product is CASSIQQGSEKLFF.

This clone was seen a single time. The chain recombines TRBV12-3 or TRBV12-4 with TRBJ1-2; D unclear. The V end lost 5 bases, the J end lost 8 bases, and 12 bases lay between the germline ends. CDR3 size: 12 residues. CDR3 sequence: CASSGVGRGYTF. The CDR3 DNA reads TGTGCCAGCAGTGGGGTGGGGAGGGGCTACACCTTC.

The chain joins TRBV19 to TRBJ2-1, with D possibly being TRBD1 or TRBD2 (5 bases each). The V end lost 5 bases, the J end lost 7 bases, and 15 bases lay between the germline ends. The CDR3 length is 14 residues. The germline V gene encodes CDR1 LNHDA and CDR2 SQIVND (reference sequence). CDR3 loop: CASSLATRQNEQFF. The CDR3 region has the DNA TGTGCCAGTAGTCTAGCAACCCGACAGAATGAGCAGTTCTTC.

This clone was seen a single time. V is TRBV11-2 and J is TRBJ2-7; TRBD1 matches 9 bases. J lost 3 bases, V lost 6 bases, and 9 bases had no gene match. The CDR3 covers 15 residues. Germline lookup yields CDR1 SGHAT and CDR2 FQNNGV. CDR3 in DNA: TGTGCCAGCAGTTTCCCGGGACAGGGAGACTACGAGCAGTACTTC. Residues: CASSFPGQGDYEQYF.

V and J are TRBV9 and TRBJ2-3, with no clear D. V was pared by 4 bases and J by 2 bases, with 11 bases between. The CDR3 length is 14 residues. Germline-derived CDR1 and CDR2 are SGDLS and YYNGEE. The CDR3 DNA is TGTGCCAGCAGCCCCCGGATAATCACAGATACGCAGTATTTT. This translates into CASSPRIITDTQYF.

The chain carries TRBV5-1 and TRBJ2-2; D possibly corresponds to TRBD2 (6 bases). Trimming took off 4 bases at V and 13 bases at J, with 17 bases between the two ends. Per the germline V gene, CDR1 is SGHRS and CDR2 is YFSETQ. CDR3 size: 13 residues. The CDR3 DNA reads TGCGCCAGCAGCGCGGGACCGCCGGGGAGGCTGTTTTTT. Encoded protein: CASSAGPPGRLFF.

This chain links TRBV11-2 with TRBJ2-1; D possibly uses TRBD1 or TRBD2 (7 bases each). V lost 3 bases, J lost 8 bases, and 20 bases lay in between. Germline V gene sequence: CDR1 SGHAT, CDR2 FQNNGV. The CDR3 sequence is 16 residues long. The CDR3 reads CASSFQGGSGWDEQFF. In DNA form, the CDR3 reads TGTGCCAGCAGCTTTCAGGGGGGGTCTGGCTGGGATGAGCAGTTCTTC. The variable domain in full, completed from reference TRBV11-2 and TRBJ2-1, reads EAGVAQSPRYKIIEKRQSVAFWCNPISGHATLYWYQQILGQGPKLLIQFQNNGVVDDSQLPKDRFSAERLKGVDSTLKIQPAKLEDSAVYLCASSFQGGSGWDEQFFGPGTRLTVL.

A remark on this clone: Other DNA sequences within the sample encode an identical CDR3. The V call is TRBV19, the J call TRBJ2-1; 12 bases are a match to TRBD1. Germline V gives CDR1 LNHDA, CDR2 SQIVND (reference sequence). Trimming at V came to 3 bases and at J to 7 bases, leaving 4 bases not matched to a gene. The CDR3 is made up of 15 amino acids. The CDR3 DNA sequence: TGTGCCAGTAGTATTGGGACAGGGGGCTATAATGAGCAGTTCTTC. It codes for CASSIGTGGYNEQFF.